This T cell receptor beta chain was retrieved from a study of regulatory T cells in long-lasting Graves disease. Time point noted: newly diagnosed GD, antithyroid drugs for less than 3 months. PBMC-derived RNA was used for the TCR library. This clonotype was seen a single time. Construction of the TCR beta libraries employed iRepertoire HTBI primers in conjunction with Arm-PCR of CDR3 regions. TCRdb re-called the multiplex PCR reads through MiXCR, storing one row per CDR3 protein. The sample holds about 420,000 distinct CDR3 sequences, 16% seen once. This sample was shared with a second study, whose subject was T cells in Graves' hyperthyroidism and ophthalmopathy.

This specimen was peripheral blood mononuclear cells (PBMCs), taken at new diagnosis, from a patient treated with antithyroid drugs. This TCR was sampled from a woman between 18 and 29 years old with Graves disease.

This CDR3 is CATSDPGTFQPQHF. CDR3 coding DNA: TGTGCCACCAGTGACCCCGGGACATTTCAGCCCCAGCATTTT. This sequence joins TRBV24-1 and TRBJ1-5; possible D gene TRBD1, 6 bases. Per germline, CDR1 KGHDR and CDR2 SFDVKD. The CDR3 runs 14 residues. The V gene lost 4 bases and the J gene lost 6 bases, with 12 bases spanning the gap.